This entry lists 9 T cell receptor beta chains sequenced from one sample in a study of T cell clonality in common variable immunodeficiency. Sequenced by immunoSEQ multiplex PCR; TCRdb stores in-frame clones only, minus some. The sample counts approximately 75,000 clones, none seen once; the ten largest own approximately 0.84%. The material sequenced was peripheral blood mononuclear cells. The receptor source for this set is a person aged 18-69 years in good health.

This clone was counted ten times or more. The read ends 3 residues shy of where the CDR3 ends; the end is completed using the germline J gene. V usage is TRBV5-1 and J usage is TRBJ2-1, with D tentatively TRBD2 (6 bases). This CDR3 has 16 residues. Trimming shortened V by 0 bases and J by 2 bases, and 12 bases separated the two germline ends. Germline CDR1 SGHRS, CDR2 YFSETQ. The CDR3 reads CASSLAGGPPYNEQFF. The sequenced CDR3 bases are TGCGCCAGCAGCTTGGCCGGGGGACCACCCTACAATGAG.

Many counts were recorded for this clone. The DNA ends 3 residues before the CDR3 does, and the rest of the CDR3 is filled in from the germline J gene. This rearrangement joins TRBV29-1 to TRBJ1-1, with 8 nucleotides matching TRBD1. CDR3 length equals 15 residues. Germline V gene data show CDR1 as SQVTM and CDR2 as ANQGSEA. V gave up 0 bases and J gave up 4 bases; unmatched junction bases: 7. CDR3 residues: CSVEEQGVGGTEAFF. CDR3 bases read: TGCAGCGTTGAAGAACAGGGGGTCGGTGGCACTGAA.

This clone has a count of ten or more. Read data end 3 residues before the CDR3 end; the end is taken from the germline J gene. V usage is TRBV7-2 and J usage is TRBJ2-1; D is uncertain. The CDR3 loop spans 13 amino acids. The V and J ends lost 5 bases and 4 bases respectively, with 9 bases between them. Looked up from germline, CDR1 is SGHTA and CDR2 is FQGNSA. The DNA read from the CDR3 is TGTGCCAGCAGCCAGACTGAGTACAATGAG. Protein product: CASSQTEYNE. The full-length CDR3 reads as CASSQTEYNEQFF.

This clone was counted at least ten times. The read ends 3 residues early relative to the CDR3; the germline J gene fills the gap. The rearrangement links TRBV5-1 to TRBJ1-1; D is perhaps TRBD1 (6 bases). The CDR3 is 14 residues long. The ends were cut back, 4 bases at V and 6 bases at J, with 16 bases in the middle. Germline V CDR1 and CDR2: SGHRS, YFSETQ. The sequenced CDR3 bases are TGCGCCAGCAGCGAGAGCGGCAGGGGAGCTGAA. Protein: CASSESGRGAE. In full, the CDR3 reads CASSESGRGAEAFF.

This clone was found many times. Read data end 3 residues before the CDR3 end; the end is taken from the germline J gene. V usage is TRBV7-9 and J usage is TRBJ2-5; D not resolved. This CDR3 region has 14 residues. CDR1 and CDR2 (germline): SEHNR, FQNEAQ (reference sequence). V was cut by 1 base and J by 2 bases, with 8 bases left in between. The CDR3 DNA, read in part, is TGTGCCAGCAGCTTAGAAACAGCACAAGAGACC. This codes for CASSLETAQET. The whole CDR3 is CASSLETAQETQYF.

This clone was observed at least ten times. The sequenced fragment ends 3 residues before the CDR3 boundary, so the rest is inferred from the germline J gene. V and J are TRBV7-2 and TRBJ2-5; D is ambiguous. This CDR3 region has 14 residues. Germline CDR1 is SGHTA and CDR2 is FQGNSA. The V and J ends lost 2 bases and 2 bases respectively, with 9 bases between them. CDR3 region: CASSLSSVQETQYF. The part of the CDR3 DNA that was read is TGTGCCAGCAGCTTAAGCAGCGTTCAAGAGACC.

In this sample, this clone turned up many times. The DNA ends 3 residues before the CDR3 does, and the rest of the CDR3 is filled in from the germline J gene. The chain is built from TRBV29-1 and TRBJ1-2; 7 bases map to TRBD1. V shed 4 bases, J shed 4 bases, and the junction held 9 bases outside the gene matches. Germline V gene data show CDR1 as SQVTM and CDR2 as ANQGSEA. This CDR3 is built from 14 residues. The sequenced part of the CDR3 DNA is TGCAGCGTTGTGGACAGGACCCCGCCCTATGGC. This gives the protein CSVVDRTPPYG. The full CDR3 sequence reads CSVVDRTPPYGYTF.

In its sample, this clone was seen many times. The covered CDR3 bases are TGTGCCAGCAGCTTCCAGACAGGGGGAGATGAAAAA. This gives the protein CASSFQTGGDEK. Given in full, the CDR3 is CASSFQTGGDEKLFF. V usage is TRBV7-2 and J usage is TRBJ1-4, with 9 bases that match TRBD1. The DNA ends 3 residues before the CDR3 does, and the rest of the CDR3 is filled in from the germline J gene. The CDR3 spans 15 residues. Germline lookup yields CDR1 SGHTA and CDR2 FQGNSA. V shed 3 bases and J 6 bases; nucleotides not matched to a gene: 5.

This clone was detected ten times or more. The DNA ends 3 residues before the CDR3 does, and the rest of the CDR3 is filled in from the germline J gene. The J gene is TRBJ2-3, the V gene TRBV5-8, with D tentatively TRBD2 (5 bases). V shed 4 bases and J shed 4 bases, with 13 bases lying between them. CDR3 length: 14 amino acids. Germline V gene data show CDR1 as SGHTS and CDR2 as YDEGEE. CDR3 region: CASSMDRGADTQYF. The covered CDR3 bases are TGTGCCAGCAGCATGGACCGGGGAGCAGATACG.